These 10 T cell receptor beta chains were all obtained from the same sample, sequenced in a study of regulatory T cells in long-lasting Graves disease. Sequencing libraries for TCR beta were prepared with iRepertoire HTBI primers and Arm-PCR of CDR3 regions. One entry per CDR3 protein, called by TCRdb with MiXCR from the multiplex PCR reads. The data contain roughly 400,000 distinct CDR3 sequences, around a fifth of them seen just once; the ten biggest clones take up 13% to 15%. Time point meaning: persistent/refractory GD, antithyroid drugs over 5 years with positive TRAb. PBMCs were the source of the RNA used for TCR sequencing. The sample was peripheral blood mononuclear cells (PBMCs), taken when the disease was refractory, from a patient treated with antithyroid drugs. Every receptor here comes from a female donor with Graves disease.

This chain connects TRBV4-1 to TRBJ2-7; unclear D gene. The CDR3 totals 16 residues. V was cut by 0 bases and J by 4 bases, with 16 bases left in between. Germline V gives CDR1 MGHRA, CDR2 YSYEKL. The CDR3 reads CASSQDTTNYGYEQYF. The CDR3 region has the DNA TGCGCCAGCAGCCAAGATACAACGAACTACGGTTACGAGCAGTACTTC.

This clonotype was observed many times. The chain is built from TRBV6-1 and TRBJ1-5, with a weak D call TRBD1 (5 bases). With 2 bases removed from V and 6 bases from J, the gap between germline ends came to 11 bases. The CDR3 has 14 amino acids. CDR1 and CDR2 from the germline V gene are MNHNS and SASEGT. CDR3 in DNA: TGTGCCAGCAGTGAAATCGGGGGAGCTCAGCCCCAGCATTTT. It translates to CASSEIGGAQPQHF.

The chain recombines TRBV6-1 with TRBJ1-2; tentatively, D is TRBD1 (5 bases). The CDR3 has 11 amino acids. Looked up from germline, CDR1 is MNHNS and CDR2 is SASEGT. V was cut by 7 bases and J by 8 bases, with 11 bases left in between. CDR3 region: CASTGGWGYTF. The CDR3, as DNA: TGTGCCAGCACGGGGGGTTGGGGCTACACCTTC.

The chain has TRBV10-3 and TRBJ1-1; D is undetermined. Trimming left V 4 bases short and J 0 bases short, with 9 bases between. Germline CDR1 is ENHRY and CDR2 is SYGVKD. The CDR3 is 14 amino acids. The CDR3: CAISGTKMNTEAFF. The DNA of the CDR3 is TGTGCCATCAGTGGAACCAAAATGAACACTGAAGCTTTCTTT.

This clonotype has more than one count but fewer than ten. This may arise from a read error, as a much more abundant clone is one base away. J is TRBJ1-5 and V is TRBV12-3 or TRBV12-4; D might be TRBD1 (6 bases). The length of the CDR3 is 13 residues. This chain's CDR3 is CAGSRTVNQPQHF. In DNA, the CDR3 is TGTGCCGGCAGCCGGACAGTCAATCAGCCCCAGCATTTT.

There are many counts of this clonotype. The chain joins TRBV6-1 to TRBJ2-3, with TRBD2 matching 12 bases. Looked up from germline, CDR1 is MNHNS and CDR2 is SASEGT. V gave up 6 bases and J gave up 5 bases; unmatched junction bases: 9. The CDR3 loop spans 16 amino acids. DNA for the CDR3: TGTGCCAGCAGGCCGAACCCGGGACTAGCGGGAGATACGCAGTATTTT. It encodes CASRPNPGLAGDTQYF.

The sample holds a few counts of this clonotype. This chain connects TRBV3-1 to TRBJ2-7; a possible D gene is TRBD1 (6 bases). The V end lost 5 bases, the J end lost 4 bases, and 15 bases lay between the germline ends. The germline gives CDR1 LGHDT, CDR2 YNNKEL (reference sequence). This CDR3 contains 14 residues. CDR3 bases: TGTGCCAGCAGCACCCGGACAGTTTCATACGAGCAGTACTTC. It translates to CASSTRTVSYEQYF.

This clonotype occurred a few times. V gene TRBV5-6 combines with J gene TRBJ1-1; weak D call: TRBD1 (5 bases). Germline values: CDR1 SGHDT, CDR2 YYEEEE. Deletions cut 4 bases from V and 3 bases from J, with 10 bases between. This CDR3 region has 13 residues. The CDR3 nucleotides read TGTGCCAGCAGCCCTGGGGGATACACTGAAGCTTTCTTT. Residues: CASSPGGYTEAFF.

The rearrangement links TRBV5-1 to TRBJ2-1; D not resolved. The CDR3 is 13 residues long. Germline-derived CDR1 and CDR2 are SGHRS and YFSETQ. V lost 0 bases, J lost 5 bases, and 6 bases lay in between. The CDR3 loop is CASSLEGNNEQFF. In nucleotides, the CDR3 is TGCGCCAGCAGCTTGGAAGGGAACAATGAGCAGTTCTTC.

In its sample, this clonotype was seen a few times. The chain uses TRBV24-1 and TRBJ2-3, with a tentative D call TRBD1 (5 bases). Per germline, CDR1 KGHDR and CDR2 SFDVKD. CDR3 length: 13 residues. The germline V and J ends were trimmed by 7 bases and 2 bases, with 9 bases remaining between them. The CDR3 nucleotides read TGTGCCACCAGCTCGGACAACACAGATACGCAGTATTTT. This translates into CATSSDNTDTQYF.